This passage covers 23 T cell receptor beta chains from one sample sequenced in a study of blood T cell repertoires in COVID-19. Profiling relied on immunoSEQ multiplex PCR, and the TCRdb table lists in-frame clones only, not all of them. The sample lists fewer than 130,000 clones; more than 75% were seen once. The sequenced sample was peripheral blood. All receptors derive from a woman aged 50 to 60 with acute or convalescent COVID-19.

The V call is TRBV11-2, the J call TRBJ1-1; D gene unclear. Germline CDR1 reads SGHAT; CDR2 reads FQNNGV. This CDR3 comprises 14 residues. The V and J ends lost 1 base and 1 base respectively, with 7 bases between them. The CDR3 DNA sequence: TGTGCCAGCAGCTTAGTGCGGGGGAACACTGAAGCTTTCTTT. This sequence encodes CASSLVRGNTEAFF.

The chain carries TRBV19 and TRBJ2-1, with 9 bases fitting TRBD1. Germline values: CDR1 LNHDA, CDR2 SQIVND (reference sequence). The CDR3 extends over 15 amino acids. With V trimmed by 7 bases and J by 0 bases, 4 bases remained unmatched. The CDR3 bases are TGTGCCAGTACAGTGGGACAGGGCTCCTACAATGAGCAGTTCTTC. As protein: CASTVGQGSYNEQFF.

The rearrangement joins TRBV7-2 to TRBJ2-6; TRBD1 matches at 7 bases. V shed 0 bases, J shed 2 bases, and the junction held 7 bases outside the gene matches. The CDR3 consists of 18 residues. CDR1 SGHTA and CDR2 FQGNSA come from the germline V gene. For the CDR3, the DNA is TGTGCCAGCAGCTTAGCCGCGACAGGGCGGGCTGGGGCCAACGTCCTGACTTTC. This codes for CASSLAATGRAGANVLTF.

V gene TRBV11-2 combines with J gene TRBJ2-1; D gene uncertain. This CDR3 contains 14 residues. V lost 5 bases and J lost 7, with 15 bases in between. Germline V CDR1 and CDR2: SGHAT, FQNNGV. DNA of the CDR3: TGTGCCAGCAGCCCCTTGAACACGCCTAATGAGCAGTTCTTC. Translated: CASSPLNTPNEQFF. Full variable domain (outside the CDR3, taken from reference TRBV11-2 and TRBJ2-1): EAGVAQSPRYKIIEKRQSVAFWCNPISGHATLYWYQQILGQGPKLLIQFQNNGVVDDSQLPKDRFSAERLKGVDSTLKIQPAKLEDSAVYLCASSPLNTPNEQFFGPGTRLTVL.

The gene calls are TRBV21-1 and TRBJ2-1; the table gives TRBD1 as D, unverified against the DNA. TRBV21-1 represents a pseudogene. The CDR3 contains 14 residues. CDR3 in amino acids: CASSTRDRDNEQFF. CDR3 nucleotide sequence: TGTGCCAGCAGCACCCGGGACAGGGACAATGAGCAGTTCTTC.

The chain links TRBV19 to TRBJ2-3; 8 bases are shared with TRBD2. The germline V gene has CDR1 LNHDA and CDR2 SQIVND (reference sequence). The CDR3 consists of 13 residues. V trimming: 8 bases; J trimming: 4 bases; junction bases outside the gene matches: 5. CDR3 DNA: TGTGCCAGTTCTCGGGGGGGAGCAGATACGCAGTATTTT. Protein sequence: CASSRGGADTQYF.

The CDR3 loop reads CASSNTGTVREKLFF. The DNA of the CDR3 is TGTGCCAGTAGCAACACCGGGACAGTTCGTGAAAAACTGTTTTTT. V gene TRBV19 combines with J gene TRBJ1-4; 7 bases match TRBD1. V lost 6 bases, J lost 7 bases, and 11 bases stayed unmatched. The CDR3 length is 15 residues. Germline V CDR1 and CDR2: LNHDA, SQIVND (reference sequence).

CDR3 region: CASSQQENYGYTF. The CDR3 region has the DNA TGTGCCAGCTCTCAACAGGAAAACTATGGCTACACCTTC. The V call is TRBV18, the J call TRBJ1-2; D possibly corresponds to TRBD1 (5 bases). Germline V gene lookup returns CDR1 KGHSH and CDR2 LQKENI. Trimming took 6 bases from V and 2 from J, leaving 10 bases between them. The CDR3 runs 13 residues. Full variable domain (missing parts from reference TRBV18 and TRBJ1-2): NAGVMQNPRHLVRRRGQEARLRCSPMKGHSHVYWYRQLPEEGLKFMVYLQKENIIDESGMPKERFSAEFPKEGPSILRIQQVVRGDSAAYFCASSQQENYGYTFGSGTRLTVV.

The chain employs TRBV3-1 (or the pseudogene TRBV3-2) and TRBJ2-1; 7 bases line up with TRBD2. The CDR3 is made up of 17 amino acids. Germline V gene lookup returns CDR1 LGHDT and CDR2 YNNKEL (reference sequence). V trimming: 4 bases; J trimming: 4 bases; junction bases outside the gene matches: 13. CDR3 loop: CASSLTFTTGGYNEQFF. The CDR3 DNA sequence: TGTGCCAGCAGCCTAACGTTTACCACGGGGGGATACAATGAGCAGTTCTTC.

The chain has TRBV30 and TRBJ2-1; D is possibly TRBD1 (5 bases). The CDR3 is 15 residues long. V was pared by 0 bases and J by 5 bases, with 14 bases between. Per germline, CDR1 GTSNPN and CDR2 SVGIG (reference sequence). The CDR3 bases are TGTGCCTGGAGTGTGGGGCTAGAAAGCCACAATGAGCAGTTCTTC. It yields the protein CAWSVGLESHNEQFF. The entire variable domain, with the rest obtained from reference TRBV30 and TRBJ2-1, is as follows: SQTIHQWPATLVQPVGSPLSLECTVEGTSNPNLYWYRQAAGRGLQLLFYSVGIGQISSEVPQNLSASRPQDRQFILSSKKLLLSDSGFYLCAWSVGLESHNEQFFGPGTRLTVL.

The V call is TRBV5-1, the J call TRBJ1-4; TRBD1 matches 12 bases. Per germline, CDR1 SGHRS and CDR2 YFSETQ. The V segment lost 4 bases and the J segment 8 bases; nucleotides outside the gene matches: 6. The CDR3 totals 15 residues. Here the CDR3 reads CASSGGTGGAEKLFF. CDR3 bases: TGCGCCAGCAGCGGGGGGACAGGGGGCGCGGAAAAACTGTTTTTT.

The CDR3 loop is CASSQRGSVGETQYF. In nucleotides, the CDR3 is TGTGCCAGCAGCCAAAGGGGCTCGGTAGGAGAGACCCAGTACTTC. The rearrangement links TRBV3-1 (or the pseudogene TRBV3-2) to TRBJ2-5, with D maybe TRBD1 (5 bases). V lost 2 bases to trimming and J lost 4 bases, with 14 bases between them. Germline CDR1 is LGHDT and CDR2 is YNNKEL (reference sequence). The CDR3 extends over 15 amino acids.

The V call is TRBV5-1, the J call TRBJ2-3, with 14 nucleotides matching TRBD2. V lost 6 bases and J lost 0; bases outside the gene matches: 3. CDR1 and CDR2 (germline): SGHRS, YFSETQ. The CDR3 contains 16 residues. The CDR3 reads CASMRLAGGSTDTQYF. As DNA, the CDR3 is TGCGCCAGCATGAGACTAGCGGGGGGGAGCACAGATACGCAGTATTTT.

This sequence joins TRBV12-3 or TRBV12-4 and TRBJ1-3; 7 bases line up with TRBD1. CDR3 length: 13 amino acids. V dropped 5 bases and J dropped 6; count of bases not matched to a gene: 4. The CDR3 reads CASSGDRVNTIYF. As DNA, the CDR3 is TGTGCCAGCAGTGGAGACAGGGTAAACACCATATATTTT.

The V call is TRBV6-2 or TRBV6-3, the J call TRBJ2-2; TRBD2 matches 8 bases. Germline loops: CDR1 MNHEY, CDR2 SVGEGT. There are 17 residues in the CDR3. V shed 0 bases, J shed 4 bases, and the junction held 7 bases outside the gene matches. The CDR3 sequence: CASSYSRVAGFTGELFF. The CDR3 DNA reads TGTGCCAGCAGTTACTCGAGAGTAGCGGGATTCACCGGGGAGCTGTTTTTT.

J is TRBJ2-2 and V is TRBV7-7, with a weak D call TRBD2 (6 bases). The CDR3 spans 15 residues. Germline CDR1 reads SSHAT; CDR2 reads FNYEAQ (reference sequence). Trimming pared 1 base from V and 5 bases from J, leaving 11 bases between. CDR3 sequence: CASSLVEGRTGELFF. The CDR3 DNA reads as TGTGCCAGCAGCTTAGTAGAGGGGAGGACCGGGGAGCTGTTTTTT.

J is TRBJ2-5 and V is TRBV5-1; no reliable D call. Trimming stripped 0 bases from V and 4 bases from J, with 7 bases between. CDR1 and CDR2 (germline): SGHRS, YFSETQ. CDR3 length equals 13 residues. The CDR3 loop reads CASSLAPIETQYF. Here the CDR3 DNA reads TGCGCCAGCAGCTTGGCCCCCATAGAGACCCAGTACTTC.

The chain couples TRBV24-1 to TRBJ2-1; D might be TRBD2 (6 bases). The length of the CDR3 is 14 residues. V gave up 5 bases and J gave up 4 bases, with 11 bases separating them. CDR1 and CDR2 (germline): KGHDR, SFDVKD. CDR3: CATSVGGTYNEQFF. Written as DNA, the CDR3 is TGTGCCACCAGTGTGGGTGGGACTTACAATGAGCAGTTCTTC.

This sequence joins TRBV2 and TRBJ2-2; 12 positions agree with TRBD1. Losses at the gene ends were 5 bases for V and 6 bases for J; bases not matched to a gene: 4. Germline CDR1 reads SNHLY; CDR2 reads FYNNEI. The length of the CDR3 is 15 residues. The CDR3 bases are TGTGCCAGCAGTAACCGGGACAGGGGGCCCGGGGAGCTGTTTTTT. Encoded protein: CASSNRDRGPGELFF.

The sample holds a few counts of this clone. The chain has TRBV18 and TRBJ2-7; D possibly corresponds to TRBD1 (5 bases). The CDR3 consists of 14 residues. V was clipped by 2 bases and J by 5 bases, with 13 bases between them. The germline V gene has CDR1 KGHSH and CDR2 LQKENI. The DNA for the CDR3 is TGTGCCAGCTCACCAGACAGCCCCACTAACGAGCAGTACTTC. Residues: CASSPDSPTNEQYF.

The chain combines TRBV6-5 with TRBJ1-4; 7 bases line up with TRBD1. Germline trimming cut 5 bases from V and 7 bases from J; bases unmatched to any gene: 4. Germline-derived CDR1 and CDR2 are MNHEY and SVGAGI. The CDR3 consists of 13 residues. This CDR3 reads CASSRRQGEKLFF. CDR3 sequence (DNA): TGTGCCAGCAGTAGGCGACAGGGTGAAAAACTGTTTTTT.

The gene calls are TRBV4-2 and TRBJ2-1; 10 bases map to TRBD2. CDR3 size: 16 residues. J lost 6 bases, V lost 0 bases, and 5 bases had no gene match. Looked up from germline, CDR1 is LGHNA and CDR2 is YNFKEQ. As DNA, the CDR3 is TGTGCCAGCAGCCAAGAATGGCTAGCGGGAGTCAATGAGCAGTTCTTC. Residues: CASSQEWLAGVNEQFF.

The chain uses TRBV19 and TRBJ2-4, with 10 positions matching TRBD1. The CDR3 consists of 17 residues. V lost 3 bases to trimming and J lost 8 bases; unmatched junction nucleotides: 13. Germline V gene data show CDR1 as LNHDA and CDR2 as SQIVND (reference sequence). The CDR3 here is CASSINGRGQGPDIQYF. The CDR3 DNA reads as TGTGCCAGTAGTATTAACGGGCGGGGACAGGGGCCGGACATTCAGTACTTC. The full variable domain, its missing parts supplied by reference TRBV19 and TRBJ2-4, is DGGITQSPKYLFRKEGQNVTLSCEQNLNHDAMYWYRQDPGQGLRLIYYSQIVNDFQKGDIAEGYSVSREKKESFPLTVTSAQKNPTAFYLCASSINGRGQGPDIQYFGAGTRLSVL.